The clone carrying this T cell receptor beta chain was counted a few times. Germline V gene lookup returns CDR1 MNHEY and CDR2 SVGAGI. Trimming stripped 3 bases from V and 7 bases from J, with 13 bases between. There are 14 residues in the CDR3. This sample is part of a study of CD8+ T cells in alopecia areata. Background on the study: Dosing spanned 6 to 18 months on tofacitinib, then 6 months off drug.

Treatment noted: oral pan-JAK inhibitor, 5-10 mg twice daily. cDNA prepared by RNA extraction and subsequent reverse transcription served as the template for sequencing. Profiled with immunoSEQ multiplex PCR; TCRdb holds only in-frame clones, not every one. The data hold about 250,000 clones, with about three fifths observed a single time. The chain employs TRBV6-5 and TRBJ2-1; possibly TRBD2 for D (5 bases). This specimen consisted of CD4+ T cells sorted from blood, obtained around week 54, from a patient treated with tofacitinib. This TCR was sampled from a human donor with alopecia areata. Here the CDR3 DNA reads TGTGCCAGCAGTTATGGGCGGGTGTTGAATGAGCAGTTCTTC. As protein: CASSYGRVLNEQFF.